The 24 T cell receptor beta chains in this list originate from one sample, sequenced in a study of blood T cell repertoires in COVID-19. Measured with immunoSEQ multiplex PCR; TCRdb has only the in-frame clones, and not every one. The sample shows under 300,000 clones, approximately 90% of them seen only once. The sample was PBMCs or T cells enriched from blood (not recorded which). The receptors here all came from a woman between 55 and 75 years old in a cohort exposed to, infected with or recovered from COVID-19 (not recorded which).

The chain joins TRBV5-1 to TRBJ2-2; D not certain. Trimming cost V 2 bases and J 4 bases, with 9 bases left between them. Germline lookup yields CDR1 SGHRS and CDR2 YFSETQ. CDR3 length equals 14 residues. The CDR3 nucleotides read TGCGCCAGCAGCTTTCAAGCAGGCACCGGGGAGCTGTTTTTT. This translates into CASSFQAGTGELFF.

The rearrangement joins TRBV5-1 to TRBJ2-5; D unresolved. Germline assignment: CDR1 SGHRS and CDR2 YFSETQ. The CDR3 extends over 12 amino acids. Trimming cost V 5 bases and J 4 bases, with 9 bases left between them. The CDR3 loop is CASRVFGETQYF. CDR3 nucleotides: TGCGCCAGCAGGGTCTTCGGAGAGACCCAGTACTTC.

This sequence joins TRBV28 and TRBJ1-2; 8 bases agree with TRBD1. The length of the CDR3 is 15 residues. Germline-derived CDR1 and CDR2 are MDHEN and SYDVKM. Trimming removed 4 bases from V and 8 bases from J; junction bases left unmatched: 12. The CDR3 sequence: CASSSITQGARGYTF. CDR3 nucleotide sequence: TGTGCCAGCAGTTCGATTACTCAGGGGGCGCGGGGCTACACCTTC.

The chain employs TRBV27 and TRBJ2-7; TRBD1 might be the D (5 bases). Trimming stripped 6 bases from V and 3 bases from J, with 9 bases between. Germline CDR1 is MNHEY and CDR2 is SMNVEV (reference sequence). The CDR3 totals 12 residues. The CDR3: CASSPTGYEQYF. The CDR3 DNA follows: TGTGCCAGCAGCCCAACAGGCTACGAGCAGTACTTC.

The chain is built from TRBV7-8 and TRBJ2-5; 16 bases are shared with TRBD2. Germline values: CDR1 SGHVS, CDR2 FQNEAQ. V lost 5 bases and J lost 2; bases outside the gene matches: 14. This CDR3 has 20 residues. As DNA, the CDR3 is TGTGCCAGCAGCGGGGGGACTAGCGGGAGGGGCACCGTCATACAAGAGACCCAGTACTTC. Protein sequence: CASSGGTSGRGTVIQETQYF.

The chain couples TRBV24-1 to TRBJ2-1, with 8 bases that match TRBD1. J was trimmed by 0 bases and V by 1 base; bases with no gene match: 7. From germline, CDR1 is KGHDR and CDR2 SFDVKD. There are 18 residues in the CDR3. The CDR3 region has the DNA TGTGCCACCAGTGATTTTGGCTACGGGACAGGCTCCTACAATGAGCAGTTCTTC. Encoded protein: CATSDFGYGTGSYNEQFF.

This clone was counted only a few times. This rearrangement joins TRBV7-9 to TRBJ1-3; 7 positions match TRBD1. Germline trimming cut 5 bases from V and 1 base from J; bases unmatched to any gene: 5. This CDR3 has 15 amino acids. CDR1 is SEHNR, CDR2 FQNEAQ, per germline (reference sequence). CDR3 DNA sequence: TGTGCCAGCAGCCGACAGGGACCGTCTGGAAACACCATATATTTT. Amino acids: CASSRQGPSGNTIYF.

The DNA of the CDR3 is TGTGCCAGCAGCTCCTTTCCGTGGGGGACTGGGAGCTCCTACAATGAGCAGTTCTTC. Translating it yields CASSSFPWGTGSSYNEQFF. The chain combines TRBV7-9 with TRBJ2-1, with D possibly being TRBD2 (6 bases). The V end was cut by 4 bases, the J end by 0 bases, with 22 bases between. The length of the CDR3 is 19 residues. CDR1 is SEHNR, CDR2 FQNEAQ, per germline (reference sequence).

This clone was seen only a few times. The chain combines TRBV14 with TRBJ2-1; TRBD2 matches 11 bases. This CDR3 is 15 amino acids long. J gave up 4 bases and V 5 bases, and 4 bases lay outside the gene matches. CDR1 and CDR2 from the germline V gene are SGHDN and FVKESK. CDR3 coding DNA: TGTGCCAGCAGCGCGGGACTAGCGGAGTACAATGAGCAGTTCTTC. Translating it yields CASSAGLAEYNEQFF.

The chain carries TRBV7-2 and TRBJ1-6, with 7 bases matching TRBD1. The CDR3 has 16 residues. Germline assignment: CDR1 SGHTA and CDR2 FQGNSA. Trimming removed 2 bases from V and 5 bases from J; junction bases left unmatched: 6. Here the CDR3 DNA reads TGTGCCAGCAGCTTAACAGGGGCGCGAAATAATTCACCCCTCCACTTT. Translation gives CASSLTGARNNSPLHF.

The gene calls are TRBV19 and TRBJ1-5; 10 bases line up with TRBD1. The trim removed 5 bases at V and 6 bases at J, leaving 7 bases unmatched. Germline loops: CDR1 LNHDA, CDR2 SQIVND (reference sequence). The length of the CDR3 is 15 residues. This chain's CDR3 is CASSPQDRGSQPQHF. DNA for the CDR3: TGTGCCAGTAGTCCTCAGGACAGGGGGAGTCAGCCCCAGCATTTT. The full variable domain, in which reference TRBV19 and TRBJ1-5 provide the parts outside the CDR3, is DGGITQSPKYLFRKEGQNVTLSCEQNLNHDAMYWYRQDPGQGLRLIYYSQIVNDFQKGDIAEGYSVSREKKESFPLTVTSAQKNPTAFYLCASSPQDRGSQPQHFGDGTRLSIL.

The CDR3 loop reads CASSGQGVSYEQYF. CDR3 coding DNA: TGCGCCAGCAGCGGACAGGGTGTCTCCTACGAGCAGTACTTC. The chain recombines TRBV5-1 with TRBJ2-7; 8 nucleotides line up with TRBD1. Germline loops: CDR1 SGHRS, CDR2 YFSETQ. This CDR3 spans 14 amino acids. V lost 4 bases and J lost 0; bases outside the gene matches: 3.

CDR3 loop: CASSEPLGTVYGYTF. The CDR3 bases are TGTGCCAGCAGTGAACCCCTCGGGACAGTATATGGCTACACCTTC. The chain is built from TRBV2 and TRBJ1-2; 7 positions match TRBD1. Per germline, CDR1 SNHLY and CDR2 FYNNEI. V shed 2 bases, J shed 5 bases, and the junction held 8 bases outside the gene matches. The CDR3 is 15 residues long.

The V call is TRBV5-6, the J call TRBJ1-6; 11 positions agree with TRBD1. V trimming: 2 bases; J trimming: 7 bases; junction bases outside the gene matches: 2. The CDR3 is made up of 15 amino acids. Germline lookup yields CDR1 SGHDT and CDR2 YYEEEE. In DNA form, the CDR3 reads TGTGCCAGCAGCTTAGGGACAGGGGGGAATTCACCCCTCCACTTT. This codes for CASSLGTGGNSPLHF.

The genes are TRBV5-5 and TRBJ2-7, with TRBD2 matching 11 bases. V gave up 0 bases and J gave up 4 bases; unmatched junction bases: 3. The germline V gene encodes CDR1 SGHKS and CDR2 YYEKEE (reference sequence). The CDR3 extends over 15 amino acids. The CDR3 DNA follows: TGTGCCAGCAGCTTGGCGGCTAGCGGGGGGTACGAGCAGTACTTC. Its protein product is CASSLAASGGYEQYF. The variable domain in full, with the rest retrieved from reference TRBV5-5 and TRBJ2-7, is DAGVTQSPTHLIKTRGQQVTLRCSPISGHKSVSWYQQVLGQGPQFIFQYYEKEERGRGNFPDRFSARQFPNYSSELNVNALLLGDSALYLCASSLAASGGYEQYFGPGTRLTVT.

The chain combines TRBV5-1 with TRBJ2-1; 10 bases fit TRBD2. Germline-derived CDR1 and CDR2 are SGHRS and YFSETQ. The CDR3 is made up of 14 amino acids. V lost 7 bases to trimming and J lost 5 bases; unmatched junction nucleotides: 6. CDR3 in amino acids: CASAGLAGDNEQFF. The CDR3 DNA reads TGCGCCAGCGCGGGGCTAGCGGGAGACAATGAGCAGTTCTTC.

CDR3 in DNA: TGCAGCGTTGATGCTTTTAGACAGGGTAGGGGCACAGATACGCAGTATTTT. Encoded protein: CSVDAFRQGRGTDTQYF. The V call is TRBV29-1, the J call TRBJ2-3; 7 nucleotides agree with TRBD1. Germline V gene lookup returns CDR1 SQVTM and CDR2 ANQGSEA. The CDR3 has 17 amino acids. Losses at the gene ends were 3 bases for V and 1 base for J; bases not matched to a gene: 13.

This chain connects TRBV4-2 to TRBJ1-1, with a possible D match to TRBD1 (5 bases). The germline V gene has CDR1 LGHNA and CDR2 YNFKEQ. There are 15 residues in the CDR3. Trimming removed 4 bases from V and 1 base from J, with 13 bases in between. The CDR3 DNA sequence: TGTGCCAGCAGCCTGGAGGGGCACACGAACACTGAAGCTTTCTTT. Translation: CASSLEGHTNTEAFF.

DNA for the CDR3: TGTGCCAGCTCACCATACGAGCCAGATACGCAGTATTTT. This translates into CASSPYEPDTQYF. The V gene is TRBV18, the J gene TRBJ2-3, with D unclear. Germline V CDR1 and CDR2: KGHSH, LQKENI. The length of the CDR3 is 13 residues. Trimming left V 2 bases short and J 4 bases short, with 7 bases between. Full variable domain (missing parts from reference TRBV18 and TRBJ2-3): NAGVMQNPRHLVRRRGQEARLRCSPMKGHSHVYWYRQLPEEGLKFMVYLQKENIIDESGMPKERFSAEFPKEGPSILRIQQVVRGDSAAYFCASSPYEPDTQYFGPGTRLTVL.

The genes are TRBV14 and TRBJ2-1, with TRBD2 identical over 7 bases. The V and J ends lost 3 bases and 9 bases, in that order; junction bases with no gene match: 11. The CDR3 sequence is 15 residues long. Germline assignment: CDR1 SGHDN and CDR2 FVKESK. The CDR3 region has the DNA TGTGCCAGCAGCCACCAGACTAGCTCCTCAAGTGAGCAGTTCTTC. The encoded protein is CASSHQTSSSSEQFF. Full variable domain (rest looked up from reference TRBV14 and TRBJ2-1): EAGVTQFPSHSVIEKGQTVTLRCDPISGHDNLYWYRRVMGKEIKFLLHFVKESKQDESGMPNNRFLAERTGGTYSTLKVQPAELEDSGVYFCASSHQTSSSSEQFFGPGTRLTVL.

This chain connects TRBV7-9 to TRBJ1-2, with D unclear. This CDR3 spans 14 amino acids. Germline V gene sequence: CDR1 SEHNR, CDR2 FQNEAQ (reference sequence). V was cut by 5 bases and J by 7 bases, with 17 bases left in between. The CDR3 bases are TGTGCCAGCAGCCCTGACCTTAAATGGAGTGGCTACACCTTC. It codes for CASSPDLKWSGYTF.

The V and J genes are TRBV6-5 and TRBJ2-7, with 7 bases matching TRBD2. The CDR3 loop spans 15 amino acids. V lost 2 bases, J lost 2 bases, and 6 bases stayed unmatched. CDR1 MNHEY and CDR2 SVGAGI come from the germline V gene. CDR3 residues: CASSYRGSGPYEQYF. CDR3 nucleotides: TGTGCCAGCAGTTACCGAGGTAGCGGGCCCTACGAGCAGTACTTC.

The V and J genes are TRBV7-9 and TRBJ2-1, with 9 bases matching TRBD2. V lost 2 bases and J lost 3; bases outside the gene matches: 14. The V gene's germline CDR1 is SEHNR and CDR2 FQNEAQ (reference sequence). The CDR3 is made up of 19 amino acids. The chain's CDR3 is CASSLKSEVAGGFYNEQFF. Here the CDR3 DNA reads TGTGCCAGCAGCTTAAAGTCCGAGGTGGCGGGAGGGTTCTACAATGAGCAGTTCTTC.

The chain carries TRBV5-1 and TRBJ2-6; the D is unclear. V shed 0 bases and J shed 0 bases, with 13 bases lying between them. The CDR3 sequence is 18 residues long. Germline V gene data show CDR1 as SGHRS and CDR2 as YFSETQ. As DNA, the CDR3 is TGCGCCAGCAGCTTGGATGACACTCCCTACTCTGGGGCCAACGTCCTGACTTTC. This gives the protein CASSLDDTPYSGANVLTF.